Listed below are T cell receptor beta chains from one sample, sequenced in a study of shared clonotypes between healthy human individuals. The assay was immunoSEQ multiplex PCR, and TCRdb's table has in-frame clones only and misses some. This repertoire shows about 2,100,000 clones, about 92% found once; its top ten account for more than 1.5%. Sequenced material: naive CD8+ T cells from PBMCs. Receptors originate from a man aged 18-30 years in good health. Some clones in this sample may be carry-over from other donors' samples. Both conserved end residues are part of each CDR3. The D gene is left open where the match is weak. For some rows the clone size is stated as once, few or many, or as a class when expanded; others skip it.

TRBV9	TRBJ2-1	-	-	TGTGCCAGCAGCGTAGGAGACCCTTCATACAATGAGCAGTTCTTC	CASSVGDPSYNEQFF
TRBV28	TRBJ2-1	TRBD2	-	TGTGCCAGCAGTTACAGGCTAGCGGGAGGTGGGTCCTACAATGAGCAGTTCTTC	CASSYRLAGGGSYNEQFF
TRBV28	TRBJ1-4	-	-	TGTGCCAGCAGTTTAGGGGGAGGGGAAAAACTGTTTTTT	CASSLGGGEKLFF
TRBV4-2	TRBJ1-5	-	-	TGTGCCAGCAGCCAAGGGTACCGGGACAATGCTAATCAGCCCCAGCATTTT	CASSQGYRDNANQPQHF
TRBV28	TRBJ1-2	-	-	TGTGCCAGCAGTCCCCCAAGAGGGGGTGTCTATGGCTACACCTTC	CASSPPRGGVYGYTF
TRBV28	TRBJ2-5	TRBD1	once	TGTGCCAGCAGTTTACAGGGGGCTGGAGAGACCCAGTACTTC	CASSLQGAGETQYF
TRBV4-3	TRBJ1-1	TRBD1	-	TGCGCCAGCAGCCAAGGACAGGGGGGCGCTGAAGCTTTCTTT	CASSQGQGGAEAFF
TRBV14	TRBJ2-1	TRBD2	once	TGTGCCAGCAGGATAGCGGGAGGTCACAATGAGCAGTTCTTC	CASRIAGGHNEQFF
TRBV6-5	TRBJ1-1	-	-	TGTGCCAGCAGTTACTCGGTCGGGGCGACTGAAGCTTTCTTT	CASSYSVGATEAFF
TRBV9	TRBJ2-7	TRBD2	-	TGTGCCAGCAGCGTCGGACTAGCGGGACGTGACGAGCAGTACTTC	CASSVGLAGRDEQYF
TRBV19	TRBJ2-5	-	-	TGTGCCAGTAGTACTTTTGCAGGGAAAGAGACCCAGTACTTC	CASSTFAGKETQYF
TRBV5-1	TRBJ2-5	-	-	TGCGCCAGCGCCGGAGGGGGCGCTTGGGAGACCCAGTACTTC	CASAGGGAWETQYF
TRBV19	TRBJ2-7	-	-	TGTGCCAGTGTGGGGTACTCCTACGAGCAGTACTTC	CASVGYSYEQYF
TRBV19	TRBJ1-5	TRBD1	-	TGTGCCAGTAGTACGACAGGGCGCGCGGAGCCCCAGCATTTT	CASSTTGRAEPQHF
TRBV4-3	TRBJ2-3	TRBD1	-	TGCGCCAGCAGCCTAACGGACAGGGCCACAGATACGCAGTATTTT	CASSLTDRATDTQYF
TRBV7-9	TRBJ1-5	-	-	TGTGCCAGCAGCTTAGATAGTACAGGCAATCAGCCCCAGCATTTT	CASSLDSTGNQPQHF
TRBV4-1	TRBJ1-3	-	-	TGCGCCAGCAGCCAAGAAGAGGGGACGGATGCAAACACCATATATTTT	CASSQEEGTDANTIYF
TRBV7-8	TRBJ2-3	-	-	TGTGCCAGCAGCTACTACACAGATACGCAGTATTTT	CASSYYTDTQYF
TRBV11-2	TRBJ2-7	-	-	TGTGCCAGCAGCCCAGGGGCGGACGAGCAGTACTTC	CASSPGADEQYF
TRBV29-1	TRBJ2-1	-	-	TGCAGCGTCGAGAGGACTGGCAGTTACAATGAGCAGTTCTTC	CSVERTGSYNEQFF
TRBV15	TRBJ2-3	-	-	TGTGCCACCAGCAGGGGACGGGGCGCCACTAGCACAGATACGCAGTATTTT	CATSRGRGATSTDTQYF
TRBV5-1	TRBJ2-1	TRBD2	-	TGCGCCAGCAGCCCGGAACTAGCGCGAAACAACAATGAGCAGTTCTTC	CASSPELARNNNEQFF
TRBV7-2	TRBJ2-7	-	-	TGTGCCAGCAGCCAAAACCTCTGGGGGGAATCCTACGAGCAGTACTTC	CASSQNLWGESYEQYF
TRBV4-1	TRBJ2-1	TRBD2	-	TGCGCCAGCAGCCAAATCTGGATGACTAGCGGGAGGTCCGACCACAATGAGCAGTTCTTC	CASSQIWMTSGRSDHNEQFF
TRBV2	TRBJ1-5	-	-	TGTGCCAGCAGTGAAGTTCTGTCGGGACTGAGTAATCAGCCCCAGCATTTT	CASSEVLSGLSNQPQHF
TRBV5-4	TRBJ2-2	-	-	TGTGCCAGCAGCACCGGACTGGTCGCGAACACCGGGGAGCTGTTTTTT	CASSTGLVANTGELFF
TRBV19	TRBJ2-2	-	-	TGTGCCAGTAGTATGTCCGGTTCTGGGGAGCTGTTTTTT	CASSMSGSGELFF
TRBV13	TRBJ2-1	-	-	TGTGCCAGCAGCTTATTGAGGGGCTATGAGCAGTTCTTC	CASSLLRGYEQFF
TRBV7-9	TRBJ2-5	-	-	TGTGCCAGCTCCCCTTTGCGCAGTCAAGAGACCCAGTACTTC	CASSPLRSQETQYF
TRBV7-8	TRBJ2-1	TRBD2	-	TGTGCCAGCAGCTCCCGACTAGCGGGAGAATTACCCTACAATGAGCAGTTCTTC	CASSSRLAGELPYNEQFF
TRBV28	TRBJ1-5	TRBD1	once	TGTGCCAGCAGTTTATTGACAGGGAGGAGCGATCAGCCCCAGCATTTT	CASSLLTGRSDQPQHF
TRBV5-1	TRBJ2-7	TRBD1	-	TGCGCCAGCAGCCCCGGGCCGGGACAGGGTACCTACGAGCAGTACTTC	CASSPGPGQGTYEQYF
TRBV10-2	TRBJ1-1	-	-	TGCGCCAGCAGTGACGGGGGGGAAGCGGAAGCTTTCTTT	CASSDGGEAEAFF
TRBV7-8	TRBJ2-1	-	-	TGTGCCAGCAGCTCCCCGGGGGTCTACAATGAGCAGTTCTTC	CASSSPGVYNEQFF
TRBV19	TRBJ2-5	TRBD2	once	TGTGCCAGTAGTATAGGACTAGCGGGAGGACGCCAAGAGACCCAGTACTTC	CASSIGLAGGRQETQYF
TRBV15	TRBJ1-2	-	-	TGTGCCACCAGCCCGGGCCAGGGAATAAACTATGGCTACACCTTC	CATSPGQGINYGYTF
TRBV14	TRBJ2-1	TRBD2	-	TGTGCCAGCAGCCACCCTCGGGGGGGGGTCTACAATGAGCAGTTCTTC	CASSHPRGGVYNEQFF
TRBV7-3	TRBJ2-3	TRBD2	-	TGTGCCAGCAGCTTAAGGGGACTAGCGGGAGGGACCTCTAGCACAGATACGCAGTATTTT	CASSLRGLAGGTSSTDTQYF
TRBV15	TRBJ1-1	-	-	TGTGCCACCAGCCCAAGAGGGGGAGCTGAAGCTTTCTTT	CATSPRGGAEAFF
TRBV5-4	TRBJ1-2	TRBD1	-	TGTGCCAGCAGCCTGATGGGGACAGGGGGCAACTATGGCTACACCTTC	CASSLMGTGGNYGYTF
TRBV28	TRBJ2-7	-	-	TGTGCCAGCAGTTTAGAGGGGGGGAACTCCTACGAGCAGTACTTC	CASSLEGGNSYEQYF
TRBV6-1	TRBJ2-7	TRBD2	-	TGTGCCAGCAGTGATACTAGCGGGGGTACCTACGAGCAGTACTTC	CASSDTSGGTYEQYF
TRBV5-1	TRBJ2-7	-	once	TGCGCCAGCAGCTTAGGGCAGGAGCAGTACTTC	CASSLGQEQYF
TRBV4-1	TRBJ1-5	-	once	TGCGCCAGCAGCATACGAGGGACTGGCAATCAGCCCCAGCATTTT	CASSIRGTGNQPQHF
TRBV30	TRBJ2-7	-	once	TGTGCCTGGAGTTACCCCGGAGGACCCTACGAGCAGTACTTC	CAWSYPGGPYEQYF
TRBV6-1	TRBJ2-5	TRBD1	-	TGTGCCAGCAGTGTGACAGGGGTTTCTGAGACCCAGTACTTC	CASSVTGVSETQYF
TRBV2	TRBJ2-3	-	-	TGTGCCAGCAGTGATGTGGAGACACGCCTTTTTGATACGCAGTATTTT	CASSDVETRLFDTQYF
TRBV9	TRBJ1-1	-	few	TGTGCCAGCAGCGTAGCAGGGTTCGGTGAAGCTTTCTTT	CASSVAGFGEAFF
TRBV28	TRBJ1-6	-	-	TGTGCCAGCAGTCTTGTGTCTGTGAAAAATTCACCCCTCCACTTT	CASSLVSVKNSPLHF
TRBV4-1	TRBJ2-1	-	-	TGCGCCAGCAGCCAAGATATTGAGACATCAAGTGGCAATGAGCAGTTCTTC	CASSQDIETSSGNEQFF
TRBV25-1	TRBJ2-1	-	-	TGTGCCAGCTACGGTGTGGGATACAATGAGCAGTTCTTC	CASYGVGYNEQFF